A single sample gave rise to the 14 T cell receptor beta chains below, sequenced in a study of blood T cell repertoires in COVID-19. Profiling relied on immunoSEQ multiplex PCR, and the TCRdb table lists in-frame clones only, not all of them. The sample contains tens of thousands of clones, 88% of which appear only once. Sequences were obtained from peripheral blood. The receptors here all came from a woman aged 70-85 years with acute or convalescent COVID-19.

CDR3 amino acids: CASRRTSGKQETQYF. The CDR3 DNA follows: TGTGCCAGCAGGAGGACTAGCGGGAAACAAGAGACCCAGTACTTC. The J gene is TRBJ2-5, the V gene TRBV27; 12 bases are shared with TRBD2. The CDR3 spans 15 residues. Germline V gives CDR1 MNHEY, CDR2 SMNVEV (reference sequence). The V gene end was trimmed by 6 bases and the J gene end by 2 bases; junction bases not matched to a gene: 4.

V usage is TRBV27 and J usage is TRBJ1-1; a weak D match, TRBD1 (5 bases). Germline CDR1 MNHEY, CDR2 SMNVEV (reference sequence). CDR3 size: 15 residues. The V gene lost 1 base and the J gene lost 5 bases, with 14 bases spanning the gap. CDR3 amino acids: CASSLFRVRVTEAFF. In nucleotides, the CDR3 is TGTGCCAGCAGTTTATTTCGGGTCAGGGTGACTGAAGCTTTCTTT.

This chain joins TRBV3-1 (or the pseudogene TRBV3-2) and TRBJ1-6, with D perhaps matching TRBD1 (6 bases). V lost 0 bases to trimming and J lost 7 bases, with 13 bases between them. The germline CDR1 and CDR2 sequences are LGHDT and YNNKEL (reference sequence). The CDR3 totals 16 residues. The CDR3 region is CASSQDGAQGNSPLHF. As DNA, the CDR3 is TGTGCCAGCAGCCAAGACGGTGCACAGGGAAATTCACCCCTCCACTTT.

V is TRBV6-5 and J is TRBJ1-1, with TRBD1 as a possible D gene (5 bases). The CDR3 has 14 amino acids. V was shortened by 6 bases and J by 1 base, with 12 bases between the two germline ends. In germline, CDR1 is MNHEY, CDR2 SVGAGI. The CDR3: CASSLRQTNTEAFF. CDR3 coding DNA: TGTGCCAGCAGCCTCAGACAGACGAACACTGAAGCTTTCTTT.

The chain has TRBV30 and TRBJ1-2; no firm D call. Looked up from germline, CDR1 is GTSNPN and CDR2 is SVGIG (reference sequence). This CDR3 has 13 residues. The V end was cut by 6 bases, the J end by 8 bases, with 19 bases between. The CDR3: CACTPEPRRGYTF. CDR3 coding DNA: TGTGCCTGTACGCCGGAACCCCGGCGGGGCTACACCTTC.

This rearrangement joins TRBV2 to TRBJ2-5; weak D call: TRBD1 (6 bases). Deletions cut 4 bases from V and 4 bases from J, with 10 bases between. The germline V gene encodes CDR1 SNHLY and CDR2 FYNNEI. There are 13 residues in the CDR3. The CDR3 nucleotides are TGTGCCAGCAGTGTGGACAGCCGAGAGACCCAGTACTTC. Amino acids: CASSVDSRETQYF.

This clone showed up just once. The chain links TRBV28 to TRBJ2-1, with D possibly TRBD2 on 6 matching bases. This CDR3 has 13 amino acids. V was pared by 1 base and J by 8 bases, with 9 bases between. Germline loops: CDR1 MDHEN, CDR2 SYDVKM. CDR3 coding DNA: TGTGCCAGCAGTTTATACGGGAGTTATGAGCAGTTCTTC. It is translated as CASSLYGSYEQFF.

This clone was counted a few times. The J gene is TRBJ1-4, the V gene TRBV6-5, with D hard to call. Germline assignment: CDR1 MNHEY and CDR2 SVGAGI. Trimming cost V 4 bases and J 6 bases, with 12 bases left between them. CDR3 length equals 14 residues. The CDR3 nucleotides are TGTGCCAGCAGTTTCCCTGACGGGGATGAAAAACTGTTTTTT. Its translation: CASSFPDGDEKLFF.

This chain uses TRBV28 with TRBJ2-7; a possible D gene is TRBD1 (6 bases). The V gene lost 10 bases and the J gene lost 2 bases, with 12 bases spanning the gap. Germline V gives CDR1 MDHEN, CDR2 SYDVKM. The length of the CDR3 is 12 residues. The CDR3 protein is CATSTGPYEQYF. In DNA, the CDR3 is TGTGCCACATCGACAGGACCCTACGAGCAGTACTTC.

This clone came up a few times. No DNA is shown, since the ends of the CDR3 on it are uncertain; the CDR3 is the one TCRdb lists. The chain links TRBV5-1 to TRBJ2-2; the table assigns TRBD1, which was not confirmed against the DNA. From its first to its last residue, the CDR3 has 16 amino acids. Germline loops: CDR1 SGHRS, CDR2 YFSETQ. This chain's CDR3 is CASILDRVENTGELFF.

The V gene is TRBV5-5, the J gene TRBJ1-6; D might be TRBD1 (5 bases). Trimming cost V 0 bases and J 9 bases, with 13 bases left between them. CDR1 is SGHKS and CDR2 is YYEKEE in the germline V gene (reference sequence). The CDR3 is 15 residues long. The CDR3 region is CASSLAGGYRSPLHF. CDR3 nucleotides: TGTGCCAGCAGCTTGGCTGGGGGGTATCGTTCACCCCTCCACTTT.

The chain employs TRBV3-1 (or the pseudogene TRBV3-2) and TRBJ1-1, with 7 bases identical to TRBD1. The CDR3 is 14 amino acids. CDR1 and CDR2 from the germline V gene are LGHDT and YNNKEL (reference sequence). Trimming cost V 2 bases and J 1 base; bases outside gene matches: 1. CDR3 amino acids: CASSQQGGNTEAFF. The CDR3 nucleotides read TGTGCCAGCAGCCAACAGGGGGGGAACACTGAAGCTTTCTTT.

The J gene is TRBJ2-1, the V gene TRBV20-1; 8 positions match TRBD2. The CDR3 spans 15 residues. V lost 3 bases to trimming and J lost 4 bases; unmatched junction nucleotides: 8. Germline V lookup: CDR1 DFQATT, CDR2 SNEGSKA (reference sequence). CDR3 sequence: CSASLVTSVYNEQFF. DNA for the CDR3: TGCAGTGCTAGTCTCGTGACTAGCGTGTACAATGAGCAGTTCTTC.

This clone was detected a few times. The rearrangement joins TRBV7-9 to TRBJ1-4; D remains unclear. This CDR3 is 14 amino acids long. CDR1 and CDR2 (germline): SEHNR, FQNEAQ (reference sequence). Trimming cost V 1 base and J 4 bases, with 7 bases left between them. CDR3 region: CASSLGQFNEKLFF. The DNA of the CDR3 is TGTGCCAGCAGCTTAGGGCAGTTTAATGAAAAACTGTTTTTT.